This passage covers 18 T cell receptor beta chains from one sample sequenced in a study of early T cells in non-severe SARS-CoV-2 infection. TCRdb reprocessed the 5' RACE reads via MiXCR and lists one record per CDR3 protein. This table holds approximately 46,000 distinct CDR3 sequences, 9.3% found once. The sequenced sample consisted of whole blood. The receptor source for this set is an adult who was a healthcare worker with PCR-confirmed SARS-CoV-2 infection or an uninfected control (not recorded which).

In its sample, this clonotype was seen many times. At one end, the junction sequence differs from germline, possibly due to a read error. The V gene is TRBV20-1, the J gene TRBJ1-1; D possibly corresponds to TRBD1 (6 bases). The CDR3 has 15 residues. Germline-derived CDR1 and CDR2 are DFQATT and SNEGSKA (reference sequence). The CDR3 is CNARAGDRTNTEAFF. CDR3 sequence (DNA): TGCAATGCTAGAGCCGGAGACAGGACGAACACTGAAGCTTTCTTT.

Worth noting for this clonotype: One end of the junction varies from germline; a read error may be responsible. The rearrangement uses TRBV30 and TRBJ2-5, with D perhaps TRBD1 or TRBD2 (7 bases each). Germline CDR1 and CDR2: GTSNPN and SVGIG (reference sequence). The CDR3 consists of 12 residues. CDR3 sequence reads: CAGRDSGATQYF. In DNA, the CDR3 is TGTGCCGGGAGGGACAGTGGGGCGACCCAGTACTTC.

In its sample, this clonotype was seen many times. The genes are TRBV27 and TRBJ1-4, with TRBD1 identical over 8 bases. The CDR3 contains 15 residues. Unmatched junction bases numbered 7, after V lost 4 bases and J lost 6 bases. Germline V gene sequence: CDR1 MNHEY, CDR2 SMNVEV (reference sequence). CDR3 nucleotide sequence: TGTGCCAGCAGTTACGACAGGGGTGAATATGAAAAACTGTTTTTT. Translating gives CASSYDRGEYEKLFF.

This clonotype was seen repeatedly, ten times or more. The chain recombines TRBV19 with TRBJ2-5; D not certain. CDR1 LNHDA and CDR2 SQIVND come from the germline V gene (reference sequence). V dropped 3 bases and J dropped 5 bases, with 10 bases sitting between them. This CDR3 is 13 amino acids long. CDR3 in DNA: TGTGCCAGTAGTATGGTAGGGTTGGAGACCCAGTACTTC. Translated, it gives CASSMVGLETQYF.

This clonotype was counted ten times or more. The rearrangement uses TRBV3-1 and TRBJ1-5; D is unclear. The CDR3 extends over 13 amino acids. V gave up 2 bases and J gave up 1 base, with 3 bases separating them. Germline CDR1 is LGHDT and CDR2 is YNNKEL (reference sequence). CDR3 sequence reads: CASSQTSNQPQHF. CDR3 coding DNA: TGTGCCAGCAGCCAAACGAGCAATCAGCCCCAGCATTTT.

This clonotype was seen only a few times. V and J are TRBV20-1 and TRBJ2-1; 7 bases are shared with TRBD2. The CDR3 loop spans 15 amino acids. With V trimmed by 2 bases and J by 7 bases, 11 bases remained unmatched. Germline assignment: CDR1 DFQATT and CDR2 SNEGSKA (reference sequence). Written as DNA, the CDR3 is TGCAGTGCTAGAATAGGGGCGGGAGTCCATAATGAGCAGTTCTTC. Protein sequence: CSARIGAGVHNEQFF.

Many counts were recorded for this clonotype. The chain employs TRBV6-1 and TRBJ1-1; D not certain. This CDR3 is 14 amino acids long. Trimming took off 1 base at V and 3 bases at J, with 9 bases between the two ends. Germline V CDR1 and CDR2: MNHNS, SASEGT. The CDR3 here is CASSEGQVYTEAFF. DNA for the CDR3: TGTGCCAGCAGTGAAGGGCAGGTATACACTGAAGCTTTCTTT.

This clonotype has a count of ten or more. V gene TRBV6-4 combines with J gene TRBJ1-5, with TRBD1 matching 7 bases. The germline V gene has CDR1 MRHNA and CDR2 SNTAGT. The length of the CDR3 is 14 residues. With 2 bases clipped from V and 5 bases from J, the junction kept 3 bases outside the gene matches. The CDR3 spells CASSDRGTDQPQHF. In nucleotides, the CDR3 is TGTGCCAGCAGTGACCGAGGGACAGATCAGCCCCAGCATTTT.

This clonotype was recorded many times. This rearrangement joins TRBV28 to TRBJ2-7; the match to TRBD2 covers 7 bases. CDR1 MDHEN and CDR2 SYDVKM come from the germline V gene. The CDR3 runs 14 residues. The V gene end was trimmed by 5 bases and the J gene end by 6 bases; junction bases not matched to a gene: 10. As DNA, the CDR3 is TGTGCCAGCAGTCGAGACCAGACGGGGGGCGAGCAGTACTTC. Its translation is CASSRDQTGGEQYF.

V is TRBV20-1 and J is TRBJ2-3; D is perhaps TRBD1 (6 bases). From germline, CDR1 is DFQATT and CDR2 SNEGSKA (reference sequence). The CDR3 covers 14 residues. The V and J ends lost 0 bases and 2 bases respectively, with 9 bases between them. The CDR3 sequence is CSARDGGPTDTQYF. The CDR3, as DNA: TGCAGTGCTAGAGATGGGGGCCCCACAGATACGCAGTATTTT.

This clonotype was detected many times. The chain has TRBV28 and TRBJ2-2, with D hard to call. CDR1 and CDR2 from the germline V gene are MDHEN and SYDVKM. The germline V and J ends were trimmed by 6 bases and 4 bases, with 12 bases remaining between them. The CDR3 is 14 residues long. In DNA, the CDR3 is TGTGCCAGCAGACCTTTAGCCATCACCGGGGAGCTGTTTTTT. It is translated as CASRPLAITGELFF.

This clonotype has just a few counts. The genes are TRBV28 and TRBJ2-3, with D perhaps TRBD1 (6 bases). The germline V gene encodes CDR1 MDHEN and CDR2 SYDVKM. Trimming pared 8 bases from V and 11 bases from J, leaving 17 bases between. There are 12 residues in the CDR3. In DNA, the CDR3 is TGTGCCAGCGGGCTGCCGGTAGGGGGGCAGTATTTT. Translation: CASGLPVGGQYF.

This clonotype was detected many times. V usage is TRBV20-1 and J usage is TRBJ2-7, with 10 bases lining up with TRBD1. The CDR3 is 18 residues long. V shed 3 bases and J 7 bases; nucleotides not matched to a gene: 21. The germline gives CDR1 DFQATT, CDR2 SNEGSKA (reference sequence). The CDR3 is CSASQTGTGVRIRREQYF. The CDR3 DNA follows: TGCAGTGCTAGCCAAACCGGGACAGGGGTCCGGATTAGAAGGGAGCAGTACTTC.

This clonotype was detected ten times or more. This chain uses TRBV11-2 with TRBJ2-2; D might be TRBD1 (5 bases). The CDR3 is 15 amino acids. CDR1 and CDR2 from the germline V gene are SGHAT and FQNNGV. Deletions cut 5 bases from V and 1 base from J, with 11 bases between. The chain's CDR3 is CASSPPQGNTGELFF. The CDR3 nucleotides are TGTGCCAGCAGCCCACCCCAGGGGAACACCGGGGAGCTGTTTTTT.

V and J are TRBV18 and TRBJ2-1, with D perhaps TRBD1 (6 bases). This CDR3 is built from 14 residues. The V gene lost 3 bases and the J gene lost 7 bases, with 13 bases spanning the gap. Germline CDR1 KGHSH, CDR2 LQKENI. This CDR3 reads CASSPLGTPNEQFF. The DNA for the CDR3 is TGTGCCAGCTCACCTCTCGGGACACCGAATGAGCAGTTCTTC. Full variable domain (missing parts from reference TRBV18 and TRBJ2-1): NAGVMQNPRHLVRRRGQEARLRCSPMKGHSHVYWYRQLPEEGLKFMVYLQKENIIDESGMPKERFSAEFPKEGPSILRIQQVVRGDSAAYFCASSPLGTPNEQFFGPGTRLTVL.

This clonotype was counted many times. This chain links TRBV4-2 with TRBJ2-2; D gene unclear. CDR1 and CDR2 from the germline V gene are LGHNA and YNFKEQ. Trimming took 0 bases from V and 9 from J, leaving 8 bases between them. The CDR3 runs to 13 residues. CDR3 sequence: CASSQDLDRELFF. CDR3 in DNA: TGTGCCAGCAGCCAAGATTTGGACCGGGAGCTGTTTTTT.

This clonotype was counted many times. V is TRBV9 and J is TRBJ2-7; D remains unclear. Germline values: CDR1 SGDLS, CDR2 YYNGEE. Trimming cost V 4 bases and J 3 bases, with 14 bases left between them. The CDR3 runs to 14 residues. CDR3 sequence: CASSRILGSYEQYF. The CDR3, as DNA: TGTGCCAGCAGCCGTATTCTCGGAAGCTACGAGCAGTACTTC.

The chain joins TRBV9 to TRBJ2-1, with D possibly matching TRBD2 (5 bases). Germline V gene lookup returns CDR1 SGDLS and CDR2 YYNGEE. This CDR3 contains 15 residues. Deletions cut 4 bases from V and 0 bases from J, with 11 bases between. The CDR3 nucleotides are TGTGCCAGCAGCCCGGGGTTGAGCTCCTACAATGAGCAGTTCTTC. Translating it yields CASSPGLSSYNEQFF.